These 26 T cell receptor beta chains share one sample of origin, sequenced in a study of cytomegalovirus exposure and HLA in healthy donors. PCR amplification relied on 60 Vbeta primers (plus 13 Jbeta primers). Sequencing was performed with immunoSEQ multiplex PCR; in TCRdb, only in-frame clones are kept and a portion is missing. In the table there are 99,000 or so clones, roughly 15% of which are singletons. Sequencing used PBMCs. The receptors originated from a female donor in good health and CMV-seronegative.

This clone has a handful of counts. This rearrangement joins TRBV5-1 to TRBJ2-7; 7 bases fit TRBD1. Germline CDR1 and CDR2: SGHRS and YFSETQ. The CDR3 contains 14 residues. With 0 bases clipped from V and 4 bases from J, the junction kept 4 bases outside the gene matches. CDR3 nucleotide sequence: TGCGCCAGCAGCTTGGGGGGGACAGCGTACGAGCAGTACTTC. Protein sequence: CASSLGGTAYEQYF.

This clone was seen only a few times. CDR3 in DNA: TGTGCCAGCAGCCGAGAAATGAACACTGAAGCTTTCTTT. As protein: CASSREMNTEAFF. The chain employs TRBV7-9 and TRBJ1-1; no definite D call. Germline values: CDR1 SEHNR, CDR2 FQNEAQ (reference sequence). The CDR3 is made up of 13 amino acids. Between the trimmed V and J ends, which lost 5 bases and 0 bases, there was a span of 7 bases.

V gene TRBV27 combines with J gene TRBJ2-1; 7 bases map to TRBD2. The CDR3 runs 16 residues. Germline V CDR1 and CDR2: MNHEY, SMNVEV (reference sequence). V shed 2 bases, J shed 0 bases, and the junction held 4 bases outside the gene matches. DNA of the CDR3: TGTGCCAGCAGTTTAATAGCGGGTAGCTCCTACAATGAGCAGTTCTTC. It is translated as CASSLIAGSSYNEQFF.

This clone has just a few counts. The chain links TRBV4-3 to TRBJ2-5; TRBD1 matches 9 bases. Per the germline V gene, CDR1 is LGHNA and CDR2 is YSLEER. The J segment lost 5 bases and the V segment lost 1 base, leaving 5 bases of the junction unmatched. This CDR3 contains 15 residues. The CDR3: CASSQVGTGLETQYF. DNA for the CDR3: TGCGCCAGCAGCCAAGTCGGGACAGGGCTCGAGACCCAGTACTTC.

The DNA for the CDR3 is TGTGCCAGCAGCTTAGACAACTACTACGAGCAGTACTTC. This encodes CASSLDNYYEQYF. This rearrangement joins TRBV7-9 to TRBJ2-7; D gene uncertain. Germline V gene sequence: CDR1 SEHNR, CDR2 FQNEAQ (reference sequence). CDR3 length: 13 residues. The V end was cut by 1 base, the J end by 3 bases, with 7 bases between.

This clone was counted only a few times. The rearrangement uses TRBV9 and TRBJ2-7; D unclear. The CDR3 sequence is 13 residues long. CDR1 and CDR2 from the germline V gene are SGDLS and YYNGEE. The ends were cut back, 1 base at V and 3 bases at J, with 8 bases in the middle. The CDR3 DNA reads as TGTGCCAGCAGCGTATTCCCGGGCTACGAGCAGTACTTC. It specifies CASSVFPGYEQYF.

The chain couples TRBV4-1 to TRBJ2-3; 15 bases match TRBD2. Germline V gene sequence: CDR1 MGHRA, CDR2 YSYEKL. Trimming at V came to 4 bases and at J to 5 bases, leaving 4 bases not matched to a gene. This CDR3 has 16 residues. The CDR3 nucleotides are TGCGCCAGCAGCCTCGGGACTAGCGGGAGGATAGATACGCAGTATTTT. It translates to CASSLGTSGRIDTQYF.

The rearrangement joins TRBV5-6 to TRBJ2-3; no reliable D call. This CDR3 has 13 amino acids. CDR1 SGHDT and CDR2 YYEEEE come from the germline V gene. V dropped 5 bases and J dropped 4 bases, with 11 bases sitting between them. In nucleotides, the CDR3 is TGTGCCAGCAGAACATACACCGCAGATACGCAGTATTTT. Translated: CASRTYTADTQYF.

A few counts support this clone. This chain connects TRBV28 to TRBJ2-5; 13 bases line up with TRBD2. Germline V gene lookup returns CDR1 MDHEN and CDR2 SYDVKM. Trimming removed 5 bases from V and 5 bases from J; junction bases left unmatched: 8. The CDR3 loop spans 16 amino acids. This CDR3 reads CASSPGLAGLGETQYF. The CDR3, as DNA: TGTGCCAGCAGTCCGGGACTAGCGGGATTAGGGGAGACCCAGTACTTC.

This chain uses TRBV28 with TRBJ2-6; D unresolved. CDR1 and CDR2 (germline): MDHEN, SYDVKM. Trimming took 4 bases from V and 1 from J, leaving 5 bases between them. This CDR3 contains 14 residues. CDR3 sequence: CASSSGSGANVLTF. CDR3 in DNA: TGTGCCAGCAGTTCAGGATCTGGGGCCAACGTCCTGACTTTC.

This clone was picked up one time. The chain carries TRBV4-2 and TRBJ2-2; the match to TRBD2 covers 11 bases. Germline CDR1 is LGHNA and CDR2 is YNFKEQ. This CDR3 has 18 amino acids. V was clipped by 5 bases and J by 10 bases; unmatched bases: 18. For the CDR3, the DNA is TGTGCCAGCAGCTTCGGACTAGCGGGCCATGCCAGAGAGGAGGAGCTGTTTTTT. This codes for CASSFGLAGHAREEELFF.

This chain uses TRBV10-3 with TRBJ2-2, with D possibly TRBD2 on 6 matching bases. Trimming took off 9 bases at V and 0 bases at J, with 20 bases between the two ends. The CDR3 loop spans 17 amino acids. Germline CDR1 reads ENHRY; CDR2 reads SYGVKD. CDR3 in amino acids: CAIMGSGVLSNTGELFF. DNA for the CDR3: TGTGCCATTATGGGGTCGGGGGTGCTCTCGAACACCGGGGAGCTGTTTTTT.

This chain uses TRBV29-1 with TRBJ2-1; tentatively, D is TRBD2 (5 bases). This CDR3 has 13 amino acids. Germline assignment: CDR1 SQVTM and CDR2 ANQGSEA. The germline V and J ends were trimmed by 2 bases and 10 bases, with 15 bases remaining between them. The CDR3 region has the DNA TGCAGCGTTGAACTGGGGAATACGGGAGAGCAGTTCTTC. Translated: CSVELGNTGEQFF.

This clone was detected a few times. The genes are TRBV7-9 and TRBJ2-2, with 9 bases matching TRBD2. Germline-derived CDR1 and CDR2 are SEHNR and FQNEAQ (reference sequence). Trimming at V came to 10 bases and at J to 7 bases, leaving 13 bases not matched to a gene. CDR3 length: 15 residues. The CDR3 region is CANTGTSKGHGELFF. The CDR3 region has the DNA TGTGCCAATACCGGGACTAGCAAGGGCCACGGGGAGCTGTTTTTT.

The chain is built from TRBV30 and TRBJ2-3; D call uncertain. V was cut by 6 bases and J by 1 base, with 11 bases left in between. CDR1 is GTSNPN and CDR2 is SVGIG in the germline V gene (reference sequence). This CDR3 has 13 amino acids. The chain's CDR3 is CACPGSRTDTQYF. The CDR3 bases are TGTGCCTGCCCCGGTTCCCGCACAGATACGCAGTATTTT. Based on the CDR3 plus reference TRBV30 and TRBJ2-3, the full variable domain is SQTIHQWPATLVQPVGSPLSLECTVEGTSNPNLYWYRQAAGRGLQLLFYSVGIGQISSEVPQNLSASRPQDRQFILSSKKLLLSDSGFYLCACPGSRTDTQYFGPGTRLTVL.

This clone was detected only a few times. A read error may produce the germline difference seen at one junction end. CDR3 sequence reads: CASSLEGGSMNTEAFF. CDR3 coding DNA: TGCGCCAGCAGCTTAGAGGGGGGGAGCATGAACACTGAAGCTTTCTTT. This rearrangement joins TRBV7-2 to TRBJ1-1; a weak D match, TRBD1 (6 bases). Per germline, CDR1 SGHTA and CDR2 FQGNSA. This CDR3 comprises 16 residues.

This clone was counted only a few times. The CDR3 coding sequence is TGCGCCAGCAGCCAAGATCCCGCCTACAATGAGCAGTTCTTC. The encoded protein is CASSQDPAYNEQFF. The genes are TRBV4-1 and TRBJ2-1; D is undetermined. This CDR3 contains 14 residues. V was clipped by 0 bases and J by 2 bases, with 5 bases between them. The germline V gene has CDR1 MGHRA and CDR2 YSYEKL.

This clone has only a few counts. CDR3 in amino acids: CASSPLAGGPGTQYF. DNA for the CDR3: TGTGCCAGCAGCCCACTAGCGGGAGGGCCTGGGACCCAGTACTTC. The rearrangement uses TRBV11-2 and TRBJ2-5, with TRBD2 matching 13 bases. Germline loops: CDR1 SGHAT, CDR2 FQNNGV. CDR3 length: 15 amino acids. V trimming: 5 bases; J trimming: 7 bases; junction bases outside the gene matches: 7. Drawing the rest from reference TRBV11-2 and TRBJ2-5, the complete variable domain is EAGVAQSPRYKIIEKRQSVAFWCNPISGHATLYWYQQILGQGPKLLIQFQNNGVVDDSQLPKDRFSAERLKGVDSTLKIQPAKLEDSAVYLCASSPLAGGPGTQYFGPGTRLLVL.

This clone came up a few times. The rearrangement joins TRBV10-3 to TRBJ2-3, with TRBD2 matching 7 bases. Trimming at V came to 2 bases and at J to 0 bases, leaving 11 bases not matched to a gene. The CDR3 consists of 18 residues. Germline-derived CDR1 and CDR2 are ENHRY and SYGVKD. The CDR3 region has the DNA TGTGCCATCAGTGAGGCTAGCGGAGCCGAGTTTAGCACAGATACGCAGTATTTT. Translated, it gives CAISEASGAEFSTDTQYF.

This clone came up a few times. The CDR3 region is CASSPSLAGGEQYF. The CDR3 nucleotides read TGTGCCAGCAGCCCGAGCTTAGCGGGGGGCGAGCAGTACTTC. V and J are TRBV5-4 and TRBJ2-7, with 10 bases lining up with TRBD2. Trimming at V came to 4 bases and at J to 6 bases, leaving 7 bases not matched to a gene. The germline CDR1 and CDR2 sequences are SGHNT and YYREEE (reference sequence). The CDR3 covers 14 residues.

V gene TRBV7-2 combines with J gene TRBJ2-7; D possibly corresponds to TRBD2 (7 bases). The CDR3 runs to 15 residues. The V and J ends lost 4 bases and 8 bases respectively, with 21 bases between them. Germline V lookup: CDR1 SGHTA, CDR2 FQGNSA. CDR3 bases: TGTGCCAGCAGCTGGGGAGGCGGGGGCCAAACCCAGCAGTACTTC. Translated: CASSWGGGGQTQQYF. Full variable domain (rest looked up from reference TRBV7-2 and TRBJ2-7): GAGVSQSPSNKVTEKGKDVELRCDPISGHTALYWYRQSLGQGLEFLIYFQGNSAPDKSGLPSDRFSAERTGGSVSTLTIQRTQQEDSAVYLCASSWGGGGQTQQYFGPGTRLTVT.

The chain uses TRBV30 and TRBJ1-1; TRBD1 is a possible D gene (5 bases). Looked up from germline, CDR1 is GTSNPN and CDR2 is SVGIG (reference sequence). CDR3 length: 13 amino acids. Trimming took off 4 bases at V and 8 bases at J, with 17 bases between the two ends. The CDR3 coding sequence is TGTGCCTGGACTCAGATTAGGGGAACCGAAGCTTTCTTT. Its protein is CAWTQIRGTEAFF.

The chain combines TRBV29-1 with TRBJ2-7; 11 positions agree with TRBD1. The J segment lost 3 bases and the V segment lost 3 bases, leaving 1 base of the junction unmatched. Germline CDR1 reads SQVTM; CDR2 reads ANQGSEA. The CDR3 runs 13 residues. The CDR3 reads CSVEGQGVYEQYF. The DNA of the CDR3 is TGCAGCGTTGAGGGACAGGGGGTCTACGAGCAGTACTTC.

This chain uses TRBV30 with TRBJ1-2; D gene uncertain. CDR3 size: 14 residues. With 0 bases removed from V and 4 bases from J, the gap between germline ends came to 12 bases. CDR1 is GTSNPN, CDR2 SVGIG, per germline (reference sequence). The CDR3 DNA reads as TGTGCCTGGAGTGTTATGCGGGTCCCCTATGGCTACACCTTC. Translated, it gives CAWSVMRVPYGYTF.

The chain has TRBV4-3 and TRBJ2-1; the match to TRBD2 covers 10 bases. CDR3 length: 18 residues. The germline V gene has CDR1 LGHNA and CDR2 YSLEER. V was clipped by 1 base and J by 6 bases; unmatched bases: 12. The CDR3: CASSQARTGASGSNEQFF. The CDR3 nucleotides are TGCGCCAGCAGCCAAGCGAGAACGGGGGCTAGCGGGAGCAATGAGCAGTTCTTC.

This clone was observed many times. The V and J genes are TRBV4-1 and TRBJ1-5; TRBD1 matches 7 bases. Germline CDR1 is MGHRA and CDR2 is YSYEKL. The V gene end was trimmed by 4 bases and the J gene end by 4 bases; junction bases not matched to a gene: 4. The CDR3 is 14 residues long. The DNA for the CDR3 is TGCGCCAGCAGCCCTCAGGGGGTTAATCAGCCCCAGCATTTT. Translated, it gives CASSPQGVNQPQHF.